These 14 T cell receptor beta chains came from one sample sequenced in a study of T cell responses to AZD1222 COVID-19 vaccine. The data were produced by immunoSEQ multiplex PCR, yet TCRdb's version contains in-frame clones alone and is incomplete. The table shows more than 100,000 clones, with around nine tenths occurring only once. Sequences were derived from peripheral blood, sampled on day 0 of AZD1222 vaccination. The receptors here all came from an adult in good health.

This clone was picked up a small number of times. The V and J genes are TRBV14 and TRBJ1-5, with D maybe TRBD1 (5 bases). Deletions cut 4 bases from V and 3 bases from J, with 16 bases between. The CDR3 has 16 residues. Germline CDR1 and CDR2: SGHDN and FVKESK. CDR3 sequence: CASSPFLGEDNQPQHF. Written as DNA, the CDR3 is TGTGCCAGCAGCCCCTTTTTAGGGGAGGACAATCAGCCCCAGCATTTT.

This clone was seen once. The J gene is TRBJ2-2, the V gene TRBV5-1, with D possibly being TRBD2 (7 bases). The CDR3 loop spans 16 amino acids. CDR1 is SGHRS and CDR2 is YFSETQ in the germline V gene. Trimming removed 4 bases from V and 0 bases from J, with 13 bases in between. CDR3 in amino acids: CASSPRGGANTGELFF. Here the CDR3 DNA reads TGCGCCAGCAGCCCCCGAGGGGGGGCGAACACCGGGGAGCTGTTTTTT. Supplemented by reference TRBV5-1 and TRBJ2-2, the full variable domain reads KAGVTQTPRYLIKTRGQQVTLSCSPISGHRSVSWYQQTPGQGLQFLFEYFSETQRNKGNFPGRFSGRQFSNSRSEMNVSTLELGDSALYLCASSPRGGANTGELFFGEGSRLTVL.

V gene TRBV7-3 combines with J gene TRBJ2-1, with 7 bases identical to TRBD1. CDR1 and CDR2 from the germline V gene are SGHTA and FQGTGA. The CDR3 loop spans 15 amino acids. J gave up 3 bases and V 4 bases, and 6 bases lay outside the gene matches. CDR3 DNA: TGTGCCAGCAGCTCTCCGGGACAGCTCTACAATGAGCAGTTCTTC. The encoded protein is CASSSPGQLYNEQFF.

The CDR3, as DNA: TGTGCCAGTAGCCGAATTAGCGGTTACTCCTACGAGCAGTACTTC. Its translation is CASSRISGYSYEQYF. This chain uses TRBV19 with TRBJ2-7; possibly TRBD2 for D (6 bases). CDR3 length equals 15 residues. With 6 bases removed from V and 0 bases from J, the gap between germline ends came to 15 bases. Germline-derived CDR1 and CDR2 are LNHDA and SQIVND (reference sequence).

This chain joins TRBV3-1 (or the pseudogene TRBV3-2) and TRBJ2-5, with a possible D match to TRBD1 (5 bases). V lost 0 bases, J lost 5 bases, and 16 bases lay in between. This CDR3 has 16 amino acids. Per germline, CDR1 LGHDT and CDR2 YNNKEL (reference sequence). The chain's CDR3 is CASSQDGTAGRETQYF. The CDR3 region has the DNA TGTGCCAGCAGCCAAGATGGTACGGCAGGGCGCGAGACCCAGTACTTC.

This clone was seen a handful of times. Here the CDR3 DNA reads TGTGCCAGTAGTATTCTCGGCTTTAGCCAGGCCGGGGAGCTGTTTTTT. This gives the protein CASSILGFSQAGELFF. The J gene is TRBJ2-2, the V gene TRBV19, with D uncertain. Per germline, CDR1 LNHDA and CDR2 SQIVND (reference sequence). Trimming removed 3 bases at V and 6 bases at J, with 17 bases between. CDR3 length: 16 amino acids. The entire variable domain, with the rest obtained from reference TRBV19 and TRBJ2-2, is as follows: DGGITQSPKYLFRKEGQNVTLSCEQNLNHDAMYWYRQDPGQGLRLIYYSQIVNDFQKGDIAEGYSVSREKKESFPLTVTSAQKNPTAFYLCASSILGFSQAGELFFGEGSRLTVL.

The chain joins TRBV27 to TRBJ2-5; D is uncertain. The CDR3 has 13 amino acids. Per the germline V gene, CDR1 is MNHEY and CDR2 is SMNVEV (reference sequence). The V end was cut by 6 bases, the J end by 5 bases, with 13 bases between. CDR3 region: CASRVQGVETQYF. CDR3 in DNA: TGTGCCAGCAGAGTCCAAGGAGTCGAGACCCAGTACTTC.

This clone has just one count. J is TRBJ2-3 and V is TRBV28; perhaps TRBD1 as D (5 bases). This CDR3 is 16 amino acids long. Germline lookup yields CDR1 MDHEN and CDR2 SYDVKM. The V and J ends lost 7 bases and 0 bases respectively, with 17 bases between them. As DNA, the CDR3 is TGTGCCAGCACCCCAGCCCCCGGACAAAGCACAGATACGCAGTATTTT. This encodes CASTPAPGQSTDTQYF.

V gene TRBV7-9 combines with J gene TRBJ1-6, with D perhaps matching TRBD1 (5 bases). Germline lookup yields CDR1 SEHNR and CDR2 FQNEAQ (reference sequence). The CDR3 is made up of 14 amino acids. V was trimmed by 5 bases and J by 7 bases, leaving 12 bases between them. This chain's CDR3 is CASSPGTDNSPLHF. The DNA of the CDR3 is TGTGCCAGCAGCCCCGGGACCGACAATTCACCCCTCCACTTT.

The chain links TRBV7-2 to TRBJ2-3; no clear D gene. The CDR3 extends over 15 amino acids. Germline CDR1 reads SGHTA; CDR2 reads FQGNSA. V was trimmed by 1 base and J by 4 bases, leaving 12 bases between them. The CDR3 loop is CASSLGFSFPDTQYF. In DNA, the CDR3 is TGTGCCAGCAGCTTAGGTTTTAGCTTCCCAGATACGCAGTATTTT. The full variable domain, its missing parts supplied by reference TRBV7-2 and TRBJ2-3, is GAGVSQSPSNKVTEKGKDVELRCDPISGHTALYWYRQSLGQGLEFLIYFQGNSAPDKSGLPSDRFSAERTGGSVSTLTIQRTQQEDSAVYLCASSLGFSFPDTQYFGPGTRLTVL.

Here the CDR3 DNA reads TGTGCCAGCAGCTTAGTGGGCCAGGACTCTGGAAACACCATATATTTT. Translated: CASSLVGQDSGNTIYF. The gene calls are TRBV7-8 and TRBJ1-3; no clear D gene. Germline V gives CDR1 SGHVS, CDR2 FQNEAQ. The CDR3 is 16 residues long. Between the trimmed V and J ends, which lost 1 base and 0 bases, there was a span of 10 bases.

V is TRBV4-3 and J is TRBJ2-3, with 14 bases aligning to TRBD2. V lost 0 bases and J lost 6; bases outside the gene matches: 8. The CDR3 extends over 18 amino acids. Looked up from germline, CDR1 is LGHNA and CDR2 is YSLEER. The CDR3 here is CASSQDGAGLAGADTQYF. CDR3 nucleotides: TGCGCCAGCAGCCAAGATGGGGCGGGACTAGCGGGAGCTGATACGCAGTATTTT.

The V call is TRBV6-2 or TRBV6-3, the J call TRBJ1-5; D unclear. This CDR3 comprises 14 residues. Per germline, CDR1 MNHEY and CDR2 SVGEGT. V was trimmed by 10 bases and J by 0 bases, leaving 13 bases between them. The CDR3 reads CATTPTNSNQPQHF. As DNA, the CDR3 is TGTGCCACCACCCCGACAAATAGCAATCAGCCCCAGCATTTT.

The J gene is TRBJ2-2, the V gene TRBV11-2, with unresolved D. Trimming stripped 1 base from V and 6 bases from J, with 6 bases between. Germline V gene data show CDR1 as SGHAT and CDR2 as FQNNGV. The CDR3 runs to 13 residues. The CDR3, as DNA: TGTGCCAGCAGCTTAGGAACCCCCGGGGAGCTGTTTTTT. Its translation is CASSLGTPGELFF.